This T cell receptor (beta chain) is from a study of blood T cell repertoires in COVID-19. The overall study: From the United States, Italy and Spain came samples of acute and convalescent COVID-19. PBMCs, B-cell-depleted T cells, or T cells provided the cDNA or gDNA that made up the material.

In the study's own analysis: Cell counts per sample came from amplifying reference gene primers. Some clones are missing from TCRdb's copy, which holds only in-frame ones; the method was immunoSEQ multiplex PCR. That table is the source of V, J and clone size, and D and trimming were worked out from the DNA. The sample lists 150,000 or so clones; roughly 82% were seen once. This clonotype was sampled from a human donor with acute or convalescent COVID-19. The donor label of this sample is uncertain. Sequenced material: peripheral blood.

CDR3 sequence (DNA): TGTGCCAGCAGCGCACGGACAGGGGGTTCGGAGACCCAGTACTTC. Translated: CASSARTGGSETQYF. This chain links TRBV9 with TRBJ2-5, with TRBD1 identical over 10 bases. With V trimmed by 3 bases and J by 5 bases, 7 bases remained unmatched. The germline gives CDR1 SGDLS, CDR2 YYNGEE. The length of the CDR3 is 15 residues.